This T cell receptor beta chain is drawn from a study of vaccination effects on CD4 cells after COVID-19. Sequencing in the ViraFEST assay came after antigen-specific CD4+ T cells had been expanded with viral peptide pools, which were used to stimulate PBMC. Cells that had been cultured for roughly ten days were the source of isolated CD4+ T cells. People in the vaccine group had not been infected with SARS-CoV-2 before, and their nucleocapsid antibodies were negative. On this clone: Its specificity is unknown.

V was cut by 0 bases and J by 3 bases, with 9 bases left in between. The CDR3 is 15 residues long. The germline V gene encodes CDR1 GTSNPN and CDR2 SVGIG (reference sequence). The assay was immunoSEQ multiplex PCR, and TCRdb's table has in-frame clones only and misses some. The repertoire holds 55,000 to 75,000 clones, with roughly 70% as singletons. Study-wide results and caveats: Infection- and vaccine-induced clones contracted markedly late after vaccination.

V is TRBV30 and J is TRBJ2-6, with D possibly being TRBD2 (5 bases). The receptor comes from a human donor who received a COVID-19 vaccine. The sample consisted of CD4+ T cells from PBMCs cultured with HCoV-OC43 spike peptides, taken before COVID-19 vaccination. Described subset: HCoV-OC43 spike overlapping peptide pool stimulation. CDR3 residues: CAWSVEGSGANVLTF. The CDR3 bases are TGTGCCTGGAGTGTAGAGGGAAGTGGGGCCAACGTCCTGACTTTC.